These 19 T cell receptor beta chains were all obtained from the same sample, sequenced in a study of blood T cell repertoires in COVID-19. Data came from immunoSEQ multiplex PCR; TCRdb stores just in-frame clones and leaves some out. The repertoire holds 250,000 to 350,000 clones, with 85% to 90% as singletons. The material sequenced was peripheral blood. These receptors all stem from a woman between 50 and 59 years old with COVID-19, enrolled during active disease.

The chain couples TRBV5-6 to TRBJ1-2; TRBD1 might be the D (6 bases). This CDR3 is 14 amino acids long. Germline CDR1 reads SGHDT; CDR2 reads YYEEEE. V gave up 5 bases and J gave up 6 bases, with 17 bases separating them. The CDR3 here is CASSSGTNGHGYTF. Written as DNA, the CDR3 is TGTGCCAGCAGTTCCGGGACAAACGGACATGGCTACACCTTC.

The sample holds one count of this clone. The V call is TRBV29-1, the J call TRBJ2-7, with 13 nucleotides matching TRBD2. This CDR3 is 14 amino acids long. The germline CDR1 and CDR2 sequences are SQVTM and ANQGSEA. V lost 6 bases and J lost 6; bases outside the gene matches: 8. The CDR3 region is CSVWTSGRRSEQYF. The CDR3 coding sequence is TGCAGCGTCTGGACTAGCGGGAGACGAAGCGAGCAGTACTTC.

CDR3 in DNA: TGTGCCAGCAGCTCCCGGGACAGGAGCGGGTCACCCCTCCACTTT. Protein sequence: CASSSRDRSGSPLHF. The chain has TRBV4-2 and TRBJ1-6; 8 bases match TRBD1. CDR3 length: 15 residues. Losses at the gene ends were 5 bases for V and 10 bases for J; bases not matched to a gene: 10. From germline, CDR1 is LGHNA and CDR2 YNFKEQ.

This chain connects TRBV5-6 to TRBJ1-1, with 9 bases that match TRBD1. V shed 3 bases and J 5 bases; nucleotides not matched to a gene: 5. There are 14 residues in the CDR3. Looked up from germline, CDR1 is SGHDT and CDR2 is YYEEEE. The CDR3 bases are TGTGCCAGCAGCTCCGGGACAGGGTGGACTGAAGCTTTCTTT. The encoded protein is CASSSGTGWTEAFF.

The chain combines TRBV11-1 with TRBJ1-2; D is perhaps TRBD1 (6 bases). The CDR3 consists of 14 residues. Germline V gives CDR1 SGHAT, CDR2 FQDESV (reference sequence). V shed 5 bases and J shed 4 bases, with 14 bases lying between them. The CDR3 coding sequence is TGTGCCAGCAGCCGCCGACAGGCGCTCTATGGCTACACCTTC. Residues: CASSRRQALYGYTF.

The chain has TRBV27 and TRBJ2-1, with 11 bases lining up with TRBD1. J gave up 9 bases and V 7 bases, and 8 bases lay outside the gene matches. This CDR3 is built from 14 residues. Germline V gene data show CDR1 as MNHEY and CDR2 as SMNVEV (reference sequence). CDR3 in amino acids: CASTPAGQGVEQFF. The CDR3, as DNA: TGTGCCAGCACGCCGGCGGGACAGGGGGTTGAGCAGTTCTTC.

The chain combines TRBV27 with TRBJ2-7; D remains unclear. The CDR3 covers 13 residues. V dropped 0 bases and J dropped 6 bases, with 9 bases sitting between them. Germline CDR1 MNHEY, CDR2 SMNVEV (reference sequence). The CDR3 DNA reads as TGTGCCAGCAGTTTATCGAAACAATCCGAGCAGTACTTC. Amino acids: CASSLSKQSEQYF.

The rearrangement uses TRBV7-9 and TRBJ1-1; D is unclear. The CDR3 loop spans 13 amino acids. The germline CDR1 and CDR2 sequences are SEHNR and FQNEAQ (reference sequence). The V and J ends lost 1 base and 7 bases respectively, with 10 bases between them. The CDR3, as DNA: TGTGCCAGCAGCTTAGGAAATACAAATGAAGCTTTCTTT. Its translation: CASSLGNTNEAFF.

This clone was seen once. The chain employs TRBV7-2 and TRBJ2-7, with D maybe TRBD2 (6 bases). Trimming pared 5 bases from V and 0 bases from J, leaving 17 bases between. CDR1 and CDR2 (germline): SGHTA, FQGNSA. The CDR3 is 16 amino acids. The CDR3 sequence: CASSRLLGEASYEQYF. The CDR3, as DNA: TGTGCCAGCAGCCGTCTATTGGGGGAGGCCTCCTACGAGCAGTACTTC.

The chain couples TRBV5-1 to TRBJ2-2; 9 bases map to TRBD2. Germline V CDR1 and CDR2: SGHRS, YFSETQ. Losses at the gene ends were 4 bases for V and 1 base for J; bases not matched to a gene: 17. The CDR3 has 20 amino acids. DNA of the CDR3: TGCGCCAGCAGCCCGGGCATGGGGACTAGCAGAAAAGAGAACACCGGGGAGCTGTTTTTT. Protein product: CASSPGMGTSRKENTGELFF.

CDR3 sequence: CASSPPSKSNTGELFF. The CDR3 DNA follows: TGTGCCAGCTCACCACCGTCCAAATCGAACACCGGGGAGCTGTTTTTT. The V gene is TRBV18, the J gene TRBJ2-2, with unresolved D. Trimming took off 0 bases at V and 0 bases at J, with 8 bases between the two ends. Germline values: CDR1 KGHSH, CDR2 LQKENI. This CDR3 region has 16 residues. Full variable domain (outside the CDR3, taken from reference TRBV18 and TRBJ2-2): NAGVMQNPRHLVRRRGQEARLRCSPMKGHSHVYWYRQLPEEGLKFMVYLQKENIIDESGMPKERFSAEFPKEGPSILRIQQVVRGDSAAYFCASSPPSKSNTGELFFGEGSRLTVL.

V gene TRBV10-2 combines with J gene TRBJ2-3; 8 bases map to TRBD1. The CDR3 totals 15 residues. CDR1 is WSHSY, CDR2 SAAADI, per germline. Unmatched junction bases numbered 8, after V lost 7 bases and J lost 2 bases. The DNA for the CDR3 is TGCGCCAGCACCCCTCGACAGGGGTTCACAGATACGCAGTATTTT. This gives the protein CASTPRQGFTDTQYF.

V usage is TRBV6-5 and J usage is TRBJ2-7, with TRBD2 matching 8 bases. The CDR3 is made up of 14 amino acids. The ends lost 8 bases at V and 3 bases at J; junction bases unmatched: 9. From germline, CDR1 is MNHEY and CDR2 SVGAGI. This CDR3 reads CASRQSGRSYEQYF. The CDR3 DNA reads TGTGCCAGCCGACAAAGCGGGAGAAGCTACGAGCAGTACTTC.

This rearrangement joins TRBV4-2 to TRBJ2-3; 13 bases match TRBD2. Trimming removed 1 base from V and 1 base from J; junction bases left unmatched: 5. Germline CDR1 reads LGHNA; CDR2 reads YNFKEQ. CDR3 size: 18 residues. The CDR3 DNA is TGTGCCAGCAGCCAAGGGACTAGCGGGAGAGAGGGCACAGATACGCAGTATTTT. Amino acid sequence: CASSQGTSGREGTDTQYF.

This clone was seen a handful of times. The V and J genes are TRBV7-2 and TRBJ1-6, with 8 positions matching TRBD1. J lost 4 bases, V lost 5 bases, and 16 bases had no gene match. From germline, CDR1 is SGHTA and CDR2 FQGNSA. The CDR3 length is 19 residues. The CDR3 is CASSPGTGPQLGYNSPLHF. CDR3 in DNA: TGTGCCAGCAGCCCCGGGACAGGCCCCCAGCTCGGGTATAATTCACCCCTCCACTTT.

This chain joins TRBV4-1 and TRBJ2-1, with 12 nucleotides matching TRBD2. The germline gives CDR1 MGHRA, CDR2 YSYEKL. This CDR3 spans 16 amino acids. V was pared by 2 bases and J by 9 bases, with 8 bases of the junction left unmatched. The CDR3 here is CASSQSSLAGGTEQFF. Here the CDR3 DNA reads TGCGCCAGCAGCCAATCGTCACTAGCGGGAGGCACTGAGCAGTTCTTC.

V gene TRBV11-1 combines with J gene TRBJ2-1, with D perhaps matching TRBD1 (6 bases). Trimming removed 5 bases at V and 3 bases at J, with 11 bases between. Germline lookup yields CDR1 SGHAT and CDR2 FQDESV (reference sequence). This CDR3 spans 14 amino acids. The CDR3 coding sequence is TGTGCCAGCAGCCCAAGGACAGACTACAATGAGCAGTTCTTC. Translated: CASSPRTDYNEQFF.

CDR3 amino acids: CASSPHSRTSGTPTYEQYF. The CDR3 DNA reads as TGTGCCAGTAGTCCCCACTCCAGGACTAGCGGGACCCCTACCTACGAGCAGTACTTC. The chain has TRBV19 and TRBJ2-7; 12 bases are a match to TRBD2. The CDR3 is 19 residues long. Germline V lookup: CDR1 LNHDA, CDR2 SQIVND (reference sequence). Trimming removed 5 bases from V and 2 bases from J; junction bases left unmatched: 16. The whole variable domain, remainder taken from reference TRBV19 and TRBJ2-7, is DGGITQSPKYLFRKEGQNVTLSCEQNLNHDAMYWYRQDPGQGLRLIYYSQIVNDFQKGDIAEGYSVSREKKESFPLTVTSAQKNPTAFYLCASSPHSRTSGTPTYEQYFGPGTRLTVT.

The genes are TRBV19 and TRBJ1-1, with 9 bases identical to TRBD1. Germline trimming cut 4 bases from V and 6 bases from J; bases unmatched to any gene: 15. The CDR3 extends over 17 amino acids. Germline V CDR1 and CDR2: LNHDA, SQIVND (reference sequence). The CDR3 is CASSTTRADRGEAEAFF. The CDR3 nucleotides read TGTGCCAGTAGTACCACCCGGGCGGACAGGGGAGAGGCTGAAGCTTTCTTT.